This TCR beta chain emerged from a study of blood T cell repertoires in COVID-19. Only in-frame clones appear in the TCRdb table, and some are missing; sequencing was by immunoSEQ multiplex PCR. The table lists approximately 35,000 clones, 90% to 95% of them singletons. Germline V gene data show CDR1 as DFQATT and CDR2 as SNEGSKA (reference sequence). Trimming took off 3 bases at V and 10 bases at J, with 7 bases between the two ends. This CDR3 contains 10 residues. Sequencing was performed on peripheral blood. The receptor comes from a human donor in a cohort sampled during active COVID-19. The chain joins TRBV20-1 to TRBJ2-1; no reliable D call. CDR3 nucleotides: TGCAGTGCTAGGCGAGAGGAGCAGTTCTTC. This translates into CSARREEQFF.